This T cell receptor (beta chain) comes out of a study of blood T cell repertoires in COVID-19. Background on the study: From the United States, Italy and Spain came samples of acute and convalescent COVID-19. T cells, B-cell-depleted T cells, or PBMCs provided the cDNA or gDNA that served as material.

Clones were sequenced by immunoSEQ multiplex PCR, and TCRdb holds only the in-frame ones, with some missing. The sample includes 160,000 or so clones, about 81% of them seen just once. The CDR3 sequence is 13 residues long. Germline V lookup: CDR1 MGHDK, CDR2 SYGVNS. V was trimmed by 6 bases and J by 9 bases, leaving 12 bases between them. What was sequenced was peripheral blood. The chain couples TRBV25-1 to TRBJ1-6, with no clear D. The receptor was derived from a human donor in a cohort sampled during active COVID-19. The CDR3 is CASSPTVGSPLHF. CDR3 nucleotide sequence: TGTGCCAGCAGCCCAACGGTCGGTTCACCCCTCCACTTT.